The next 29 T cell receptor beta chains were all read from a single sample in a study of human T cells and chemical hapten exposure. Stated time point: pre-sensitization, week 0. Treatment: therapeutic diphenylcyclopropenone sensitization with weekly scalp DPC. TCRdb analysed the RACE reads with MiXCR anew, one entry per CDR3 protein. Among some 300,000 distinct CDR3 sequences listed, 5.5% were seen once. The source was whole blood, collected in connection with sensitization to the hapten diphenylcyclopropenone (DPC). The origin of the receptors is a young woman with alopecia areata. Some clones in this sample may be carry-over from other donors' samples.

There are many counts of this clonotype. This chain joins TRBV29-1 and TRBJ2-3, with 8 bases aligning to TRBD2. The V and J ends lost 2 bases and 4 bases, in that order; junction bases with no gene match: 5. In germline, CDR1 is SQVTM, CDR2 ANQGSEA. This CDR3 spans 14 amino acids. CDR3 sequence: CSVERGGNPDTQYF. DNA of the CDR3: TGCAGCGTTGAACGGGGGGGCAACCCAGATACGCAGTATTTT.

This clonotype appeared many times. The V and J genes are TRBV27 and TRBJ1-5; D gene uncertain. Germline assignment: CDR1 MNHEY and CDR2 SMNVEV (reference sequence). This CDR3 contains 16 residues. V lost 5 bases and J lost 0, with 14 bases in between. The CDR3 is CASSQTGRYSNQPQHF. CDR3 bases: TGTGCCAGCAGTCAGACCGGTCGTTATAGCAATCAGCCCCAGCATTTT.

This clonotype was found many times. V is TRBV14 and J is TRBJ1-2, with D uncertain. V shed 3 bases and J shed 2 bases, with 7 bases lying between them. The germline V gene encodes CDR1 SGHDN and CDR2 FVKESK. CDR3 length equals 13 residues. The CDR3 DNA sequence: TGTGCCAGCAGCCAGGGCAGGAACTATGGCTACACCTTC. This sequence encodes CASSQGRNYGYTF.

This clonotype has a handful of counts. J is TRBJ1-1 and V is TRBV2; 9 bases map to TRBD1. This CDR3 has 13 amino acids. Trimming at V came to 6 bases and at J to 7 bases, leaving 6 bases not matched to a gene. The germline CDR1 and CDR2 sequences are SNHLY and FYNNEI. The CDR3 loop is CASRMDRGVEAFF. CDR3 coding DNA: TGTGCCAGCAGGATGGACAGGGGAGTTGAAGCTTTCTTT.

With respect to this clonotype: Just one base apart from a much larger clone, this may be a read error. V is TRBV10-3 and J is TRBJ2-1; 13 bases agree with TRBD2. The CDR3 contains 16 residues. The germline V gene encodes CDR1 ENHRY and CDR2 SYGVKD. The ends lost 9 bases at V and 7 bases at J; junction bases unmatched: 12. CDR3 nucleotide sequence: TGTGCCATGAGCTTTACTAGCGGGGGGGCCAGGAATGAGCAGTTCTTC. It codes for CAMSFTSGGARNEQFF.

This clonotype occurred many times. The rearrangement uses TRBV7-2 and TRBJ1-2; 8 nucleotides agree with TRBD1. The CDR3 covers 15 residues. Germline assignment: CDR1 SGHTA and CDR2 FQGNSA. Losses at the gene ends were 4 bases for V and 8 bases for J; bases not matched to a gene: 12. CDR3 sequence (DNA): TGTGCCAGCAGCTCTCATCCCCCGGGACAGGAGGGCTACACCTTC. Protein product: CASSSHPPGQEGYTF.

This clonotype appeared many times. The CDR3 here is CASSPRGTARTLNTEAFF. The CDR3 nucleotides are TGTGCCAGCAGCCCTAGGGGGACAGCCCGGACCTTGAACACTGAAGCTTTCTTT. The chain is built from TRBV7-2 and TRBJ1-1; TRBD1 matches 7 bases. Germline V gene lookup returns CDR1 SGHTA and CDR2 FQGNSA. J was trimmed by 0 bases and V by 5 bases; bases with no gene match: 15. CDR3 length equals 18 residues.

This clonotype was observed many times. The chain joins TRBV11-3 to TRBJ2-3; D remains unclear. The CDR3 has 14 residues. Germline V lookup: CDR1 SGHNT, CDR2 YENEEA. V was clipped by 2 bases and J by 3 bases, with 9 bases between them. This chain's CDR3 is CASSLQVGTDTQYF. The DNA for the CDR3 is TGTGCCAGCAGCTTACAGGTTGGGACAGATACGCAGTATTTT.

The gene calls are TRBV20-1 and TRBJ2-7, with 8 bases that match TRBD1. This CDR3 comprises 14 residues. V shed 6 bases and J 0 bases; nucleotides not matched to a gene: 7. Looked up from germline, CDR1 is DFQATT and CDR2 is SNEGSKA (reference sequence). The CDR3 spells CSASDTGGSYEQYF. CDR3 nucleotides: TGCAGTGCGTCGGACACAGGGGGCTCCTACGAGCAGTACTTC.

This chain uses TRBV28 with TRBJ2-7; TRBD1 might be the D (6 bases). The CDR3 consists of 14 residues. V shed 3 bases and J shed 2 bases, with 11 bases lying between them. Per germline, CDR1 MDHEN and CDR2 SYDVKM. Written as DNA, the CDR3 is TGTGCCAGCAGTTTTCCAGGGGCCGCCTACGAGCAGTACTTC. Its translation: CASSFPGAAYEQYF.

This clonotype was found many times. The chain joins TRBV13 to TRBJ1-1; D possibly corresponds to TRBD1 (6 bases). V shed 1 base and J shed 0 bases, with 15 bases lying between them. This CDR3 has 17 amino acids. Germline V gene lookup returns CDR1 PRHDT and CDR2 FYEKMQ (reference sequence). CDR3 nucleotide sequence: TGTGCCAGCAGCTTAGATGGGGGCGGACTCCTGAACACTGAAGCTTTCTTT. Translated: CASSLDGGGLLNTEAFF.

The chain has TRBV20-1 and TRBJ2-7; unclear D gene. Trimming left V 7 bases short and J 0 bases short, with 13 bases between. Germline assignment: CDR1 DFQATT and CDR2 SNEGSKA (reference sequence). CDR3 length equals 13 residues. The CDR3 loop is CSVLGSDSYEQYF. The DNA of the CDR3 is TGCAGTGTGCTTGGCTCCGACTCCTACGAGCAGTACTTC.

This clonotype was counted a few times. The chain employs TRBV5-6 and TRBJ2-3; D is perhaps TRBD1 (6 bases). The germline CDR1 and CDR2 sequences are SGHDT and YYEEEE. The CDR3 has 18 residues. The ends were cut back, 4 bases at V and 0 bases at J, with 21 bases in the middle. CDR3 coding DNA: TGTGCCAGCAGCCCGGACCCCAGGGGCCACCTAAGCACAGATACGCAGTATTTT. This encodes CASSPDPRGHLSTDTQYF.

This clonotype was observed many times. The rearrangement joins TRBV3-1 to TRBJ2-7; D perhaps matches TRBD1 (5 bases). The germline gives CDR1 LGHDT, CDR2 YNNKEL (reference sequence). Trimming removed 0 bases from V and 5 bases from J, with 14 bases in between. The CDR3 totals 15 residues. CDR3 sequence: CASSQDLGVQNEQYF. CDR3 DNA: TGTGCCAGCAGCCAAGATTTAGGGGTTCAGAACGAGCAGTACTTC.

The rearrangement uses TRBV20-1 and TRBJ1-2; D ambiguous. V dropped 0 bases and J dropped 7 bases, with 0 bases sitting between them. The germline CDR1 and CDR2 sequences are DFQATT and SNEGSKA (reference sequence). The CDR3 is 9 amino acids. CDR3 DNA sequence: TGCAGTGCTAGAGATGGCTACACCTTC. Residues: CSARDGYTF.

The V gene is TRBV28, the J gene TRBJ2-3; no clear D gene. CDR1 is MDHEN, CDR2 SYDVKM, per germline. V was cut by 11 bases and J by 1 base, with 10 bases left in between. The CDR3 sequence is 12 residues long. This chain's CDR3 is CAVDAGTDTQYF. The DNA of the CDR3 is TGTGCCGTGGATGCGGGCACAGATACGCAGTATTTT.

The chain recombines TRBV20-1 with TRBJ1-4; no clear D. Trimming shortened V by 3 bases and J by 4 bases, and 9 bases separated the two germline ends. This CDR3 is 13 amino acids long. Germline values: CDR1 DFQATT, CDR2 SNEGSKA (reference sequence). CDR3 in amino acids: CSASPPNNEKLFF. The CDR3 nucleotides read TGCAGTGCTAGTCCACCGAATAATGAAAAACTGTTTTTT.

In its sample, this clonotype was seen many times. CDR3 sequence (DNA): TGTGCCAGCAAAGGTCAGGGGTGGCCTTACAAGAATGAAAAACTGTTTTTT. Translation: CASKGQGWPYKNEKLFF. The V call is TRBV12-3 or TRBV12-4, the J call TRBJ1-4; perhaps TRBD1 as D (6 bases). The CDR3 totals 17 residues. Trimming took 7 bases from V and 5 from J, leaving 23 bases between them.

This clonotype was detected ten times or more. CDR3 amino acids: CASSQVGGEYEQYF. The CDR3 DNA reads as TGCGCCAGCAGCCAAGTCGGCGGAGAGTACGAGCAGTACTTC. This sequence joins TRBV4-3 and TRBJ2-7, with D unclear. This CDR3 is 14 amino acids long. Trimming took off 1 base at V and 4 bases at J, with 11 bases between the two ends. The germline V gene has CDR1 LGHNA and CDR2 YSLEER.

V usage is TRBV11-1 and J usage is TRBJ2-3, with 7 bases aligning to TRBD1. The V gene end was trimmed by 3 bases and the J gene end by 2 bases; junction bases not matched to a gene: 8. The CDR3 sequence is 16 residues long. Germline V gives CDR1 SGHAT, CDR2 FQDESV (reference sequence). CDR3 sequence reads: CASSFHSGTDTDTQYF. In DNA form, the CDR3 reads TGTGCCAGCAGCTTCCACTCCGGGACAGACACAGATACGCAGTATTTT.

The rearrangement uses TRBV27 and TRBJ1-1; D unclear. The germline CDR1 and CDR2 sequences are MNHEY and SMNVEV (reference sequence). V was pared by 3 bases and J by 0 bases, with 11 bases between. This CDR3 is 15 amino acids long. CDR3 sequence reads: CASSFYYRMNTEAFF. CDR3 sequence (DNA): TGTGCCAGCAGTTTCTATTATAGGATGAACACTGAAGCTTTCTTT.

The chain is built from TRBV7-2 and TRBJ2-5, with 9 nucleotides matching TRBD2. V was pared by 1 base and J by 6 bases, with 9 bases of the junction left unmatched. The CDR3 has 16 residues. The germline V gene encodes CDR1 SGHTA and CDR2 FQGNSA. The CDR3 nucleotides are TGTGCCAGCAGCTTAGTAGGCGGGGGGGCGACGAAGACCCAGTACTTC. Translation gives CASSLVGGGATKTQYF.

The J gene is TRBJ2-7, the V gene TRBV12-3 or TRBV12-4; 7 bases fit TRBD1. V was pared by 5 bases and J by 6 bases, with 7 bases of the junction left unmatched. This CDR3 has 13 amino acids. CDR3: CASSRQGLGEQYF. The CDR3 DNA sequence: TGTGCCAGCAGTAGACAGGGATTGGGCGAGCAGTACTTC.

The V call is TRBV18, the J call TRBJ1-4; weak D call: TRBD1 (6 bases). V lost 6 bases and J lost 4, with 12 bases in between. The CDR3 length is 14 residues. From germline, CDR1 is KGHSH and CDR2 LQKENI. CDR3 region: CASSQDSGNEKLFF. As DNA, the CDR3 is TGTGCCAGCTCCCAGGACAGCGGTAATGAAAAACTGTTTTTT.

The rearrangement uses TRBV20-1 and TRBJ2-3, with D hard to call. The V end lost 5 bases, the J end lost 2 bases, and 14 bases lay between the germline ends. From germline, CDR1 is DFQATT and CDR2 SNEGSKA (reference sequence). The CDR3 length is 14 residues. The CDR3 sequence is CSAGPLGITDTQYF. CDR3 nucleotides: TGCAGTGCTGGGCCCCTAGGGATCACAGATACGCAGTATTTT.

This clonotype was recorded a few times. The rearrangement joins TRBV24-1 to TRBJ2-3, with 8 bases matching TRBD1. CDR3 size: 15 residues. Germline-derived CDR1 and CDR2 are KGHDR and SFDVKD. Trimming removed 4 bases from V and 4 bases from J; junction bases left unmatched: 6. CDR3 nucleotide sequence: TGTGCCACCAGTGAGTCAGGGGGCGTGGCAGATACGCAGTATTTT. It codes for CATSESGGVADTQYF.

The sample holds many counts of this clonotype. The chain couples TRBV12-3 or TRBV12-4 to TRBJ1-4; D is unclear. The CDR3 has 16 residues. V was cut by 0 bases and J by 3 bases, with 11 bases left in between. This CDR3 is CASSLAPGDPNEKLFF. Here the CDR3 DNA reads TGTGCCAGCAGTTTAGCGCCGGGCGACCCTAATGAAAAACTGTTTTTT.

This clonotype appeared a few times. V gene TRBV28 combines with J gene TRBJ2-7; D may be TRBD1 (5 bases). V was shortened by 4 bases and J by 3 bases, with 16 bases between the two germline ends. CDR1 is MDHEN, CDR2 SYDVKM, per germline. The CDR3 runs 15 residues. CDR3 loop: CASSSTGRAHYEQYF. The CDR3 DNA is TGTGCCAGCAGTTCTACAGGTCGCGCCCACTACGAGCAGTACTTC.

A few counts support this clonotype. This rearrangement joins TRBV4-3 to TRBJ1-1; D ambiguous. Trimming stripped 0 bases from V and 1 base from J, with 9 bases between. Germline V gene sequence: CDR1 LGHNA, CDR2 YSLEER. The CDR3 spans 15 residues. The CDR3 spells CASSQDALSNTEAFF. CDR3 DNA: TGCGCCAGCAGCCAAGACGCACTTTCGAACACTGAAGCTTTCTTT.